These 30 T cell receptor beta chains came from one sample sequenced in a study of early T cells in non-severe SARS-CoV-2 infection. One entry per CDR3 protein, called by TCRdb with MiXCR from the 5' RACE reads. The sample consists of roughly 26,000 distinct CDR3 sequences, approximately 5.1% of them appearing once. The sample consisted of whole blood. The receptors stem from an adult who was a healthcare worker with PCR-confirmed SARS-CoV-2 infection or an uninfected control (not recorded which).

This clonotype was seen repeatedly, ten times or more. This sequence joins TRBV29-1 and TRBJ2-1, with TRBD1 matching 8 bases. Germline CDR1 SQVTM, CDR2 ANQGSEA. This CDR3 has 13 amino acids. With V trimmed by 6 bases and J by 7 bases, 8 bases remained unmatched. CDR3 amino acids: CSVYDRGRNEQFF. For the CDR3, the DNA is TGCAGCGTATATGACAGGGGACGTAATGAGCAGTTCTTC.

This clonotype came up many times. This rearrangement joins TRBV7-9 to TRBJ2-7, with 7 bases fitting TRBD1. Germline V CDR1 and CDR2: SEHNR, FQNEAQ (reference sequence). V shed 7 bases, J shed 3 bases, and the junction held 9 bases outside the gene matches. The CDR3 loop spans 14 amino acids. CDR3 sequence (DNA): TGTGCCAGCACCCACCCGGGACAGAACTACGAGCAGTACTTC. As protein: CASTHPGQNYEQYF.

This clonotype has ten or more counts. V and J are TRBV7-9 and TRBJ2-2; D remains unclear. Germline V CDR1 and CDR2: SEHNR, FQNEAQ (reference sequence). The ends were cut back, 4 bases at V and 6 bases at J, with 15 bases in the middle. The CDR3 covers 15 residues. CDR3 nucleotide sequence: TGTGCCAGCAGCTCTCAAACCGGACGTCCCGGGGAGCTGTTTTTT. It encodes CASSSQTGRPGELFF.

There are a few counts of this clonotype. The chain has TRBV28 and TRBJ2-3; possibly TRBD1 for D (5 bases). Germline V gene sequence: CDR1 MDHEN, CDR2 SYDVKM. Trimming cost V 5 bases and J 0 bases, with 9 bases left between them. This CDR3 is 14 amino acids long. CDR3: CASSRGSSTDTQYF. CDR3 DNA: TGTGCCAGCAGTAGGGGATCTAGCACAGATACGCAGTATTTT.

This clonotype was detected ten times or more. The V and J genes are TRBV11-2 and TRBJ2-5; no clear D. The CDR3 covers 14 residues. With 5 bases removed from V and 1 base from J, the gap between germline ends came to 11 bases. Germline-derived CDR1 and CDR2 are SGHAT and FQNNGV. CDR3 residues: CASSPDAGQETQYF. CDR3 nucleotides: TGTGCCAGCAGCCCCGACGCCGGCCAAGAGACCCAGTACTTC. Supplemented by reference TRBV11-2 and TRBJ2-5, the full variable domain reads EAGVAQSPRYKIIEKRQSVAFWCNPISGHATLYWYQQILGQGPKLLIQFQNNGVVDDSQLPKDRFSAERLKGVDSTLKIQPAKLEDSAVYLCASSPDAGQETQYFGPGTRLLVL.

In this sample, this clonotype is medium-sized. This chain joins TRBV7-9 and TRBJ1-5; a weak D match, TRBD1 (5 bases). The CDR3 length is 16 residues. Germline V CDR1 and CDR2: SEHNR, FQNEAQ (reference sequence). Trimming removed 0 bases at V and 2 bases at J, with 11 bases between. In DNA form, the CDR3 reads TGTGCCAGCAGCTTAGCGACCGACAGTCGCAATCAGCCCCAGCATTTT. It encodes CASSLATDSRNQPQHF.

The chain employs TRBV5-1 and TRBJ2-1, with TRBD1 as a possible D gene (5 bases). The CDR3 contains 15 residues. Trimming pared 1 base from V and 1 base from J, leaving 9 bases between. Germline V gene sequence: CDR1 SGHRS, CDR2 YFSETQ. CDR3 in DNA: TGCGCCAGCAGCTTGCCCGCAGGGTCCTACAATGAGCAGTTCTTC. Translation gives CASSLPAGSYNEQFF.

This clonotype was seen ten or more times. This rearrangement joins TRBV12-3 or TRBV12-4 to TRBJ1-2; 7 positions agree with TRBD1. This CDR3 spans 13 amino acids. V lost 5 bases, J lost 4 bases, and 4 bases stayed unmatched. In nucleotides, the CDR3 is TGTGCCAGCAGTCGACAGGGTCCCTATGGCTACACCTTC. It is translated as CASSRQGPYGYTF.

This clonotype was seen at least ten times. J is TRBJ1-2 and V is TRBV29-1; 7 nucleotides agree with TRBD1. From germline, CDR1 is SQVTM and CDR2 ANQGSEA. This CDR3 is 15 amino acids long. The J segment lost 5 bases and the V segment lost 5 bases, leaving 14 bases of the junction unmatched. The CDR3 is CSVRGEVDRPYGYTF. In nucleotides, the CDR3 is TGCAGCGTTCGGGGGGAGGTGGACAGGCCTTATGGCTACACCTTC. Looking up the rest from reference TRBV29-1 and TRBJ1-2 gives the full variable domain: SAVISQKPSRDICQRGTSLTIQCQVDSQVTMMFWYRQQPGQSLTLIATANQGSEATYESGFVIDKFPISRPNLTFSTLTVSNMSPEDSSIYLCSVRGEVDRPYGYTFGSGTRLTVV.

By share, this clonotype ranks as medium-sized (0.01 to 0.1%). CDR3 coding DNA: TGCGCCAGCAGCTTGGGGGACAGCAGGGCTGAAGCTTTCTTT. As protein: CASSLGDSRAEAFF. The gene calls are TRBV5-1 and TRBJ1-1, with 7 nucleotides matching TRBD1. Germline CDR1 is SGHRS and CDR2 is YFSETQ. The J segment lost 6 bases and the V segment lost 0 bases, leaving 5 bases of the junction unmatched. This CDR3 contains 14 residues.

This clonotype was counted ten times or more. V usage is TRBV12-3 or TRBV12-4 and J usage is TRBJ2-1; the match to TRBD2 covers 10 bases. This CDR3 is 15 amino acids long. V gave up 7 bases and J gave up 9 bases; unmatched junction bases: 12. This chain's CDR3 is CASIIAGGESGEQFF. The CDR3 DNA sequence: TGTGCCAGCATTATAGCGGGGGGTGAGTCGGGTGAGCAGTTCTTC.

In this sample, this clonotype turned up many times. The rearrangement joins TRBV9 to TRBJ1-2; D gene ambiguous. There are 15 residues in the CDR3. Trimming shortened V by 4 bases and J by 4 bases, and 17 bases separated the two germline ends. CDR1 and CDR2 from the germline V gene are SGDLS and YYNGEE. CDR3 region: CASSSPRPGGYGYTF. The CDR3 coding sequence is TGTGCCAGCAGCTCCCCCCGCCCGGGAGGCTATGGCTACACCTTC.

This clonotype was seen at least ten times. The genes are TRBV11-2 and TRBJ2-1; 7 positions match TRBD2. CDR1 is SGHAT and CDR2 is FQNNGV in the germline V gene. J lost 7 bases, V lost 5 bases, and 8 bases had no gene match. The CDR3 has 14 residues. CDR3 nucleotides: TGTGCCAGCAGCGTTAGTCTAGCGGATAATGAGCAGTTCTTC. This sequence encodes CASSVSLADNEQFF. The full variable domain, with the rest looked up from reference TRBV11-2 and TRBJ2-1, is EAGVAQSPRYKIIEKRQSVAFWCNPISGHATLYWYQQILGQGPKLLIQFQNNGVVDDSQLPKDRFSAERLKGVDSTLKIQPAKLEDSAVYLCASSVSLADNEQFFGPGTRLTVL.

This clonotype was recorded at least ten times. The chain has TRBV7-2 and TRBJ2-2, with TRBD1 as a possible D gene (6 bases). Germline CDR1 and CDR2: SGHTA and FQGNSA. Trimming cost V 1 base and J 7 bases, with 16 bases left between them. This CDR3 has 16 amino acids. CDR3 loop: CASSLVSQGLGGELFF. CDR3 nucleotide sequence: TGTGCCAGCAGCTTAGTTTCTCAGGGGCTGGGCGGGGAGCTGTTTTTT.

This clonotype appeared many times. This chain links TRBV7-2 with TRBJ1-4; no clear D gene. Germline V CDR1 and CDR2: SGHTA, FQGNSA. Trimming cost V 5 bases and J 3 bases, with 13 bases left between them. The length of the CDR3 is 15 residues. The CDR3 loop is CASSPLVAANEKLFF. CDR3 DNA sequence: TGTGCCAGCAGCCCCCTAGTGGCGGCTAATGAAAAACTGTTTTTT.

This chain connects TRBV6-5 to TRBJ2-3; the D call may be TRBD1 or TRBD2 (7 bases each). Trimming left V 4 bases short and J 2 bases short, with 10 bases between. Germline-derived CDR1 and CDR2 are MNHEY and SVGAGI. The CDR3 extends over 14 amino acids. The CDR3 protein is CASSSGGATDTQYF. As DNA, the CDR3 is TGTGCCAGCAGTTCAGGGGGGGCCACAGATACGCAGTATTTT.

This clonotype was counted a few times. This may stem from a read error, because a much larger clone lies one nucleotide away. This sequence joins TRBV3-1 and TRBJ1-2, with no clear D. Trimming shortened V by 4 bases and J by 4 bases, and 10 bases separated the two germline ends. The CDR3 contains 13 residues. In germline, CDR1 is LGHDT, CDR2 YNNKEL (reference sequence). CDR3 sequence (DNA): TGTGCCAGCAGCCCGGACGGGATCTATGGCTACACCTTC. It specifies CASSPDGIYGYTF.

The chain uses TRBV6-2 or TRBV6-3 and TRBJ2-1; 9 positions agree with TRBD1. The V and J ends lost 2 bases and 10 bases, in that order; junction bases with no gene match: 9. Germline-derived CDR1 and CDR2 are MNHEY and SVGEGT. The length of the CDR3 is 15 residues. CDR3 sequence: CASSYGQGFRREQFF. The DNA of the CDR3 is TGTGCCAGCAGTTACGGACAGGGGTTTCGGAGGGAGCAGTTCTTC.

This clonotype was detected many times. V and J are TRBV2 and TRBJ2-1; 11 nucleotides agree with TRBD2. V shed 10 bases, J shed 6 bases, and the junction held 8 bases outside the gene matches. The CDR3 is 14 residues long. The germline V gene encodes CDR1 SNHLY and CDR2 FYNNEI. This chain's CDR3 is CANLAGGPGNEQFF. The CDR3 nucleotides are TGTGCCAACTTAGCGGGGGGGCCTGGCAATGAGCAGTTCTTC.

Judged by abundance, this clonotype is medium-sized. This rearrangement joins TRBV5-1 to TRBJ2-5, with TRBD1 as a possible D gene (6 bases). Germline CDR1 and CDR2: SGHRS and YFSETQ. V was cut by 4 bases and J by 1 base, with 17 bases left in between. CDR3 length equals 16 residues. The DNA for the CDR3 is TGCGCCAGCAGCCCCTGGACAGTCCCGTCCCAAGAGACCCAGTACTTC. This encodes CASSPWTVPSQETQYF.

In this sample, this clonotype turned up many times. The chain recombines TRBV7-6 with TRBJ2-7, with TRBD1 matching 7 bases. The junction had 6 bases not matched to a gene; V was cut back by 6 bases and J by 1 base. CDR1 SGHVS and CDR2 FNYEAQ come from the germline V gene. CDR3 length: 14 amino acids. The chain's CDR3 is CASSRGDSSYEQYF. CDR3 sequence (DNA): TGTGCCAGCAGTCGAGGGGACAGTTCCTACGAGCAGTACTTC.

This clonotype was recorded many times. The chain combines TRBV4-2 with TRBJ2-1, with unresolved D. CDR1 and CDR2 (germline): LGHNA, YNFKEQ. V was pared by 0 bases and J by 6 bases, with 3 bases between. The CDR3 consists of 12 residues. CDR3 coding DNA: TGTGCCAGCAGCCAAGATAGCAATGAGCAGTTCTTC. Residues: CASSQDSNEQFF.

This clonotype has just a few counts. The genes are TRBV4-1 and TRBJ2-1; 14 positions match TRBD2. Germline assignment: CDR1 MGHRA and CDR2 YSYEKL. V shed 4 bases, J shed 12 bases, and the junction held 11 bases outside the gene matches. This CDR3 contains 16 residues. CDR3 in amino acids: CASSPGTSGGSEGQFF. The CDR3 nucleotides read TGCGCCAGCAGCCCCGGGACTAGCGGGGGCTCCGAGGGGCAGTTCTTC.

This clonotype was counted many times. The chain couples TRBV30 to TRBJ1-2; no firm D call. Trimming took 2 bases from V and 6 from J, leaving 19 bases between them. This CDR3 is 15 amino acids long. Germline V gene lookup returns CDR1 GTSNPN and CDR2 SVGIG (reference sequence). The CDR3 spells CAWSPRRQPAHGYTF. The DNA for the CDR3 is TGTGCCTGGAGTCCTCGTAGGCAGCCCGCCCATGGCTACACCTTC.

This clonotype was detected only a few times. The chain links TRBV20-1 to TRBJ2-1; D perhaps matches TRBD2 (6 bases). The germline V and J ends were trimmed by 6 bases and 6 bases, with 15 bases remaining between them. The germline V gene has CDR1 DFQATT and CDR2 SNEGSKA (reference sequence). The CDR3 loop spans 13 amino acids. CDR3: CSARLVGVNEQFF. CDR3 DNA: TGCAGTGCGAGACTAGTGGGGGTCAATGAGCAGTTCTTC.

Ten or more counts support this clonotype. The chain joins TRBV27 to TRBJ2-7; no clear D. The V end was cut by 2 bases, the J end by 6 bases, with 14 bases between. The CDR3 contains 14 residues. Looked up from germline, CDR1 is MNHEY and CDR2 is SMNVEV (reference sequence). In DNA, the CDR3 is TGTGCCAGCAGTTTAACCCCCTGGGGTGGCGAGCAGTACTTC. Translating it yields CASSLTPWGGEQYF.

This clonotype was detected only a few times. The chain is built from TRBV21-1 and TRBJ2-5. TRBV21-1 is assigned pseudogene status. The CDR3 runs 10 residues. CDR3 amino acids: CASSNWFQYF. In nucleotides, the CDR3 is TGTGCCAGCAGCAATTGGTTCCAGTACTTC.

This clonotype occurred a few times. The chain carries TRBV7-6 and TRBJ2-2, with 7 nucleotides matching TRBD1. This CDR3 has 16 amino acids. The ends lost 5 bases at V and 4 bases at J; junction bases unmatched: 10. Germline CDR1 is SGHVS and CDR2 is FNYEAQ. The CDR3 here is CASSLRIQGSTGELFF. The CDR3 DNA sequence: TGTGCCAGCAGCCTCCGAATACAGGGGTCCACCGGGGAGCTGTTTTTT.

This clonotype has a handful of counts. The chain carries TRBV5-6 and TRBJ2-6; D is ambiguous. In germline, CDR1 is SGHDT, CDR2 YYEEEE. The CDR3 has 16 residues. V was cut by 4 bases and J by 0 bases, with 11 bases left in between. The CDR3 sequence: CASSRFTPSGANVLTF. In DNA form, the CDR3 reads TGTGCCAGCAGCCGGTTTACCCCCTCTGGGGCCAACGTCCTGACTTTC.

This clonotype was counted between two and nine times. This chain joins TRBV2 and TRBJ2-2; D gene ambiguous. V was trimmed by 4 bases and J by 7 bases, leaving 16 bases between them. The CDR3 runs to 15 residues. The germline CDR1 and CDR2 sequences are SNHLY and FYNNEI. This chain's CDR3 is CASSAEVTDDGELFF. DNA of the CDR3: TGTGCCAGCAGTGCAGAGGTTACGGATGACGGGGAGCTGTTTTTT.